The 7 T cell receptor beta chains presented below share a single source sample, sequenced in a study of chemoradiotherapy in HPV16-positive cancers. The method was immunoSEQ multiplex PCR; TCRdb's version includes in-frame clones alone and lacks a portion of them. The sample comprises some 5,000 clones, 86% of which are singletons, and around 4% rests with the top ten. The specimen comprised tumor tissue, sampled from a patient who underwent chemoradiotherapy. The receptors derive from a human donor with HPV-associated anogenital cancer.

The rearrangement joins TRBV30 to TRBJ2-3; perhaps TRBD1 as D (6 bases). Trimming pared 2 bases from V and 4 bases from J, leaving 19 bases between. Looked up from germline, CDR1 is GTSNPN and CDR2 is SVGIG (reference sequence). CDR3 length: 16 amino acids. Written as DNA, the CDR3 is TGTGCCTGGAGTAAACCCGGGACAAGTAACGCAGATACGCAGTATTTT. It translates to CAWSKPGTSNADTQYF.

The rearrangement uses TRBV29-1 and TRBJ2-3, with a possible D match to TRBD2 (6 bases). Trimming left V 6 bases short and J 4 bases short, with 11 bases between. CDR1 is SQVTM, CDR2 ANQGSEA, per germline. This CDR3 is 12 amino acids long. The CDR3 loop is CSVTEGPDTQYF. The CDR3, as DNA: TGCAGCGTCACGGAGGGACCAGATACGCAGTATTTT.

The V gene is TRBV5-6, the J gene TRBJ2-7, with a weak D call TRBD1 (5 bases). V was shortened by 2 bases and J by 0 bases, with 9 bases between the two germline ends. The CDR3 sequence is 14 residues long. Germline V CDR1 and CDR2: SGHDT, YYEEEE. The CDR3 DNA reads TGTGCCAGCAGCTTTTGGGGCGCCTCCTACGAGCAGTACTTC. Amino acid sequence: CASSFWGASYEQYF. The full variable domain, its missing parts supplied by reference TRBV5-6 and TRBJ2-7, is DAGVTQSPTHLIKTRGQQVTLRCSPKSGHDTVSWYQQALGQGPQFIFQYYEEEERQRGNFPDRFSGHQFPNYSSELNVNALLLGDSALYLCASSFWGASYEQYFGPGTRLTVT.

The chain links TRBV6-4 to TRBJ2-5; D is unresolved. Trimming cost V 11 bases and J 2 bases, with 18 bases left between them. This CDR3 is built from 14 residues. CDR1 is MRHNA, CDR2 SNTAGT, per germline. The CDR3 DNA follows: TGTGCCGGGGTCAAAGGGCTCAAACAAGAGACCCAGTACTTC. Protein: CAGVKGLKQETQYF.

This chain uses TRBV19 with TRBJ1-5, with a weak D call TRBD1 (6 bases). Germline assignment: CDR1 LNHDA and CDR2 SQIVND (reference sequence). V was clipped by 3 bases and J by 0 bases, with 12 bases between them. The CDR3 runs to 16 residues. The CDR3 region has the DNA TGTGCCAGTAGTATCGTAACAGGGAATAGCAATCAGCCCCAGCATTTT. This encodes CASSIVTGNSNQPQHF.

The V gene is TRBV6-6, the J gene TRBJ2-3; TRBD1 matches 10 bases. Germline V gene sequence: CDR1 MNHNY, CDR2 SVGAGI (reference sequence). The CDR3 consists of 15 residues. J lost 4 bases, V lost 2 bases, and 3 bases had no gene match. The CDR3 region has the DNA TGTGCCAGCAGTTACGGGGACAGGGGACCAGATACGCAGTATTTT. Its protein is CASSYGDRGPDTQYF.

As for this clone: This same CDR3 is encoded by further DNA sequences in the sample. The chain uses TRBV4-3 and TRBJ2-5, with a tentative D call TRBD1 (6 bases). The germline gives CDR1 LGHNA, CDR2 YSLEER. With 0 bases removed from V and 1 base from J, the gap between germline ends came to 12 bases. CDR3 length equals 16 residues. The CDR3 DNA sequence: TGCGCCAGCAGCCAAGAAACAGGGTCCACCCAAGAGACCCAGTACTTC. The encoded protein is CASSQETGSTQETQYF.